A selection of T cell receptor beta chains follows, all from one sample in a study of early stage breast cancer tumors. Generated by immunoSEQ multiplex PCR, the TCRdb table keeps only in-frame clones and is missing some. The repertoire includes 35,000 to 45,000 clones, less than 80% of them detected once, and 6.5% to 8% sits in the top ten. The sample was blood. These TCRs come from a person in their sixties with breast cancer. Both conserved end residues are part of each CDR3. The D gene is left open where the match is weak. Only some rows state a clone size, as once, few, many or a class for expanded clones.

clone_size	v_call	d_call	j_call	cdr3_aa	cdr3_nt
NA	TRBV7-9	NA	TRBJ2-7	CASSSHRFGAGNEYEQYF	TGTGCCAGCAGCTCTCACCGGTTCGGCGCGGGAAACGAATACGAGCAGTACTTC
few	TRBV7-8	TRBD1	TRBJ1-5	CASSFGTGIAQPQHF	TGTGCCAGCAGCTTCGGGACAGGAATCGCTCAGCCCCAGCATTTT
NA	TRBV7-9	TRBD1	TRBJ2-1	CASSSRQGGEQFF	TGTGCCAGCAGCTCAAGACAGGGGGGCGAGCAGTTCTTC
NA	TRBV6-5	TRBD1	TRBJ2-7	CASSRGSGEQYF	TGTGCCAGCAGCAGGGGGTCTGGAGAGCAGTACTTC
few	TRBV19	TRBD1	TRBJ2-7	CASSPSPGQGAYEQYF	TGTGCCAGTAGTCCCAGTCCGGGACAGGGGGCTTACGAGCAGTACTTC
NA	TRBV4-1	NA	TRBJ1-1	CASSQDNQGGTEAFF	TGCGCCAGCAGCCAAGATAATCAGGGAGGCACTGAAGCTTTCTTT
few	TRBV18	TRBD1	TRBJ1-5	CASSPTGVLSQPQHF	TGTGCCAGCTCACCGACAGGGGTGTTAAGTCAGCCCCAGCATTTT
NA	TRBV28	NA	TRBJ2-3	CASSPTRPNTQYF	TGTGCCAGCAGCCCCACACGTCCCAATACGCAGTATTTT
few	TRBV7-9	NA	TRBJ1-4	CASSPGFEKLFF	TGTGCCAGCAGCCCGGGCTTCGAAAAACTGTTTTTT
few	TRBV7-2	TRBD2	TRBJ2-1	CASSSSGRLNEQFF	TGTGCCAGCAGCTCGAGCGGGAGACTTAATGAGCAGTTCTTC
NA	TRBV9	TRBD1	TRBJ2-1	CASSVGTGGLWNEQFF	TGTGCCAGCAGCGTAGGCACAGGGGGCTTGTGGAATGAGCAGTTCTTC
NA	TRBV4-2	NA	TRBJ2-2	CASSQDSPGGRVYTGELFF	TGTGCCAGCAGCCAAGATTCCCCTGGGGGGAGAGTTTACACCGGGGAGCTGTTTTTT
NA	TRBV18	TRBD2	TRBJ2-7	CASSGTSGSPHEQYF	TGTGCCAGCTCAGGTACTAGCGGGAGTCCCCACGAGCAGTACTTC
NA	TRBV5-1	NA	TRBJ2-7	CASSFAGSGSVVYEQYF	TGCGCCAGCAGCTTCGCCGGGTCCGGGAGTGTGGTCTACGAGCAGTACTTC
once	TRBV7-6	TRBD1	TRBJ2-1	CASSSRNRGYNEQFF	TGTGCCAGCAGCTCCCGGAACAGGGGCTACAATGAGCAGTTCTTC
NA	TRBV7-9	TRBD1	TRBJ1-2	CASSPRDRADDGYGYTF	TGTGCCAGCAGCCCCCGGGACAGGGCGGACGACGGCTATGGCTACACCTTC
once	TRBV6-5	TRBD1	TRBJ1-2	CASSYTGTGAYGYTF	TGTGCCAGCAGTTACACCGGGACAGGGGCCTATGGCTACACCTTC
NA	TRBV7-2	TRBD1	TRBJ1-3	CASSPYKLQGAGNTIYF	TGTGCCAGCAGCCCCTACAAGTTACAGGGGGCTGGAAACACCATATATTTT
few	TRBV5-1	NA	TRBJ1-2	CASSSGQGSASYTF	TGCGCCAGCAGCTCCGGCCAGGGATCTGCCAGCTACACCTTC
NA	TRBV2	NA	TRBJ1-4	CASFGGEKLFF	TGTGCCAGCTTCGGTGGAGAAAAACTGTTTTTT
NA	TRBV19	NA	TRBJ2-3	CASSAGWDTDTQYF	TGTGCCAGTAGTGCAGGGTGGGACACAGATACGCAGTATTTT
NA	TRBV20-1	NA	TRBJ1-2	CSASRPEGYTF	TGCAGTGCTAGCCGGCCGGAAGGCTACACCTTC
NA	TRBV28	NA	TRBJ2-5	CASSFRRNRRVQETQYF	TGTGCCAGCAGTTTTCGGAGGAACAGAAGGGTCCAAGAGACCCAGTACTTC
NA	TRBV28	NA	TRBJ2-3	CASSLWSSGGTDTQYF	TGTGCCAGCAGTTTATGGAGTAGCGGAGGCACAGATACGCAGTATTTT
NA	TRBV5-6	TRBD2	TRBJ2-5	CASSFPRLAGVRETQYF	TGTGCCAGCAGCTTTCCCCGACTAGCGGGAGTCCGAGAGACCCAGTACTTC
NA	TRBV4-2	TRBD2	TRBJ2-1	CASSRSGTSGRGDNEQFF	TGTGCCAGCAGCCGTTCGGGGACTAGCGGTAGGGGCGACAATGAGCAGTTCTTC
NA	TRBV5-1	NA	TRBJ2-2	CASSLEPQSGIGTGELFF	TGCGCCAGCAGCTTGGAGCCCCAGAGCGGAATCGGCACCGGGGAGCTGTTTTTT
NA	TRBV19	TRBD2	TRBJ2-4	CATREVLPGRENIQYF	TGTGCCACACGGGAGGTGCTCCCTGGTAGGGAAAACATTCAGTACTTC
NA	TRBV29-1	NA	TRBJ1-4	CSVGGGGEKLFF	TGCAGCGTCGGGGGAGGCGGTGAAAAACTGTTTTTT
NA	TRBV7-6	NA	TRBJ2-7	CASSSQEGGPYEQYF	TGTGCCAGCAGCTCCCAGGAAGGGGGACCCTACGAGCAGTACTTC
NA	TRBV19	NA	TRBJ1-1	CASSINRLDPKAFF	TGTGCCAGTAGTATAAACAGACTAGATCCGAAAGCTTTCTTT
NA	TRBV7-7	NA	TRBJ1-5	CASSLAWCRSNQPQHF	TGTGCTAGCAGCTTAGCCTGGTGCAGAAGCAATCAGCCCCAGCATTTT
NA	TRBV11-1	TRBD2	TRBJ2-3	CASSAIAGHTQYF	TGTGCCAGCAGCGCTATAGCGGGGCATACGCAGTATTTT
NA	TRBV27	NA	TRBJ2-7	CASRPQRGGSYEQYF	TGTGCCAGCCGTCCCCAGAGGGGGGGGTCCTACGAGCAGTACTTC
NA	TRBV15	TRBD2	TRBJ2-3	CATSRDSGTSGRTDTQYF	TGTGCCACCAGCAGAGATTCCGGGACTAGCGGGAGAACAGATACGCAGTATTTT
NA	TRBV28	TRBD1	TRBJ1-2	CASTLPRGGAGYGYTF	TGTGCCAGCACTCTTCCAAGAGGGGGCGCCGGCTATGGCTACACCTTC
NA	TRBV19	TRBD1	TRBJ2-3	CASSTNRGPGTDTQYF	TGTGCCAGTAGTACTAACAGGGGGCCTGGCACAGATACGCAGTATTTT
NA	TRBV15	NA	TRBJ1-5	CATSARSQPQHF	TGTGCCACCAGTGCTCGCAGTCAGCCCCAGCATTTT
NA	TRBV10-3	NA	TRBJ1-4	CAIRGKPGQFNEKLFF	TGTGCCATCAGGGGTAAACCGGGACAATTTAATGAAAAACTGTTTTTT
NA	TRBV5-1	TRBD1	TRBJ2-7	CASSLDGQGYEQYF	TGCGCCAGCAGCTTGGACGGACAGGGGTACGAGCAGTACTTC
NA	TRBV10-3	NA	TRBJ1-1	CAISDNWNTEAFF	TGTGCCATCAGCGATAATTGGAACACTGAAGCTTTCTTT
NA	TRBV4-2	TRBD2	TRBJ2-3	CASSQDVRGGADTQYF	TGTGCCAGCAGCCAAGATGTACGCGGGGGGGCGGATACGCAGTATTTT